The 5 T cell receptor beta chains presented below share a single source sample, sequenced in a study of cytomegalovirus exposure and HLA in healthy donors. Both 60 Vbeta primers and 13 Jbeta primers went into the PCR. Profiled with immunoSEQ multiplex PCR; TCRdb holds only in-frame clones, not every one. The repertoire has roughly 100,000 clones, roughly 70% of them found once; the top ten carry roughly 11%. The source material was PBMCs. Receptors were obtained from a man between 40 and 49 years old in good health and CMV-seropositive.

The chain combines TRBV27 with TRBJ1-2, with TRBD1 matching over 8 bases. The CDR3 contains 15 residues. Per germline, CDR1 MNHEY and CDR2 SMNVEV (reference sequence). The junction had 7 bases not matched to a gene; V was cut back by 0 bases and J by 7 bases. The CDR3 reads CASSLSEGTGGGYTF. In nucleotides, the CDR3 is TGTGCCAGCAGTTTATCCGAAGGGACAGGCGGTGGCTACACCTTC.

The CDR3 spells CASSEWLGAEEKLFF. In DNA form, the CDR3 reads TGCGCCAGCAGTGAGTGGCTGGGGGCGGAGGAAAAACTGTTTTTT. This chain connects TRBV10-2 to TRBJ1-4; tentative D call: TRBD1 (6 bases). Trimming removed 1 base at V and 8 bases at J, with 14 bases between. Germline V gene data show CDR1 as WSHSY and CDR2 as SAAADI. This CDR3 contains 15 residues.

In nucleotides, the CDR3 is TGTGCCAGCAGCGTAGGGGGGCGGGAGAGTGATACGCAGTATTTT. Translating gives CASSVGGRESDTQYF. This sequence joins TRBV9 and TRBJ2-3, with D perhaps matching TRBD2 (7 bases). CDR1 and CDR2 from the germline V gene are SGDLS and YYNGEE. Trimming shortened V by 0 bases and J by 6 bases, and 14 bases separated the two germline ends. The CDR3 is 15 residues long.

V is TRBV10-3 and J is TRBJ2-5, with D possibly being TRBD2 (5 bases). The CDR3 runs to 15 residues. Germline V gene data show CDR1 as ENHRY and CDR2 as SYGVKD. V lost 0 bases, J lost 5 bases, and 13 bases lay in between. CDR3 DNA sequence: TGTGCCATCAGTGAGTCGGTCTCTTCGGGGGAGACCCAGTACTTC. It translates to CAISESVSSGETQYF.

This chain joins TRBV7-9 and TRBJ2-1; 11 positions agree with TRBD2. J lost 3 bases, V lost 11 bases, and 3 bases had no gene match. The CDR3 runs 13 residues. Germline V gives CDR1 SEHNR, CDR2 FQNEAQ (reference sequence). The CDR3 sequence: CAGGTSGYNEQFF. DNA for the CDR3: TGTGCCGGCGGGACTAGCGGCTACAATGAGCAGTTCTTC.